What follows describes a single TCR beta chain. As yet, its antigen is unknown. The sample is drawn from a study of CD8 T cells in Susac syndrome. Trimming removed 2 bases at V and 10 bases at J, with 17 bases between. The CDR3 is made up of 14 amino acids. CDR1 KGHSH and CDR2 LQKENI come from the germline V gene. Overall study results and limits: By the study's own acknowledgment, its TCR sequencing and HLA analysis included relatively few individuals.

The multiple sclerosis controls comprised treatment-naive patients whose relapsing-remitting disease was stable or active. Isolation of CD8+ and CD4+ T cells was performed negatively, whereas enrichment of TEMRA cells was done by FACS. A quantity of about 0.5 to 1 ug RNA underwent reverse transcription using random hexamers. TCR beta CDR3 was amplified by immunoSEQ covering 54 Vbeta and 13 Jbeta. TCRdb itself ran the immunoSEQ multiplex PCR reads through MiXCR, one entry per CDR3 protein. The sample consists of about 180,000 distinct CDR3 sequences, roughly 95% of them appearing once. This TCR was sampled from a human donor with multiple sclerosis. The sample taken for sequencing was CD4+ T cells from PBMCs. The V call is TRBV18, the J call TRBJ1-2; D gene unclear. The chain's CDR3 is CASSPFHRQTYYTF. Written as DNA, the CDR3 is TGTGCCAGCTCACCATTTCATAGGCAGACGTACTACACCTTC.